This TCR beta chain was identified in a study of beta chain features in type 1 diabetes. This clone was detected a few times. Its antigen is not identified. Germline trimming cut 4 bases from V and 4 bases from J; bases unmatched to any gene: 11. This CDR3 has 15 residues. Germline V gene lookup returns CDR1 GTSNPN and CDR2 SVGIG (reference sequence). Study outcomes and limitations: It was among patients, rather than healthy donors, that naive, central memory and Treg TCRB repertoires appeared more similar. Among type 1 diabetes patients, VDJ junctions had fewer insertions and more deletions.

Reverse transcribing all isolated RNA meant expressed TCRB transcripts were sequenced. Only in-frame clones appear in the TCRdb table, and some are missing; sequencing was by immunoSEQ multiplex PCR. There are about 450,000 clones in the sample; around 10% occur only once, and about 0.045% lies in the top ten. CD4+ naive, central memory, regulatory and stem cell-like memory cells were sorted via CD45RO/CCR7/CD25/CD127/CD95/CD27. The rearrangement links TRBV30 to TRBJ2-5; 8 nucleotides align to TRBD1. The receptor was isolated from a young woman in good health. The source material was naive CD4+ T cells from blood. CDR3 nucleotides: TGTGCCTGGAAAAAACCGGGGACAGGCGGAGAGACCCAGTACTTC. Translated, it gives CAWKKPGTGGETQYF.